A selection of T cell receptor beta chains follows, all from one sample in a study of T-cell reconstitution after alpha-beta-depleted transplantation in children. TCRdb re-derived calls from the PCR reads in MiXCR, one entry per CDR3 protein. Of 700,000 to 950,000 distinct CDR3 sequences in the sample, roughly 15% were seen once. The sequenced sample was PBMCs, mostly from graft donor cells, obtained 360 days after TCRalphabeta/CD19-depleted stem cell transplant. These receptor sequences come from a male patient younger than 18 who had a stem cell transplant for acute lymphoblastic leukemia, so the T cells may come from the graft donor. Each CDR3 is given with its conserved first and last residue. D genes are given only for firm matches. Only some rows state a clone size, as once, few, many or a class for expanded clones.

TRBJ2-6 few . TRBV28 CALTSGTPTAGANVLTF TGTGCCCTCACTTCCGGGACACCCACCGCCGGGGCCAACGTCCTGACTTTC
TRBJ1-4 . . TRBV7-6 CASSLATGRTSEKLFF TGTGCCAGCAGCTTAGCGACAGGACGGACGAGTGAAAAACTGTTTTTT
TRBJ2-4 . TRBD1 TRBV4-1 CASSQAMGQGVSSAKNIQYF TGCGCCAGCAGCCAAGCAATGGGACAGGGGGTATCCTCCGCCAAAAACATTCAGTACTTC
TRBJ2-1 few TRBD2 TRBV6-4 CASSRERRLAGDNEQFF TGTGCCAGCAGTAGGGAGCGCCGACTAGCGGGAGACAATGAGCAGTTCTTC
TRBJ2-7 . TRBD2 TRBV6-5 CASSYSLRGVLDEQYF TGTGCCAGCAGTTACTCCTTGCGGGGGGTGTTGGACGAGCAGTACTTC
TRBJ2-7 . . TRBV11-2 CASSLEPHPFYEQYF TGTGCCAGCAGCTTAGAGCCCCACCCCTTCTACGAGCAGTACTTC
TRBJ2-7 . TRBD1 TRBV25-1 CASSVGVIRDRPYEQYF TGTGCCAGCAGTGTTGGCGTTATCCGGGACAGACCGTACGAGCAGTACTTC
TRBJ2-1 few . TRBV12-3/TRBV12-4 CAQGRGGVNEQFF TGTGCCCAGGGGAGGGGAGGAGTCAATGAGCAGTTCTTC
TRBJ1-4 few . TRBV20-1 CSALTGSNEKLFF TGCAGTGCCCTGACAGGATCGAATGAAAAACTGTTTTTT
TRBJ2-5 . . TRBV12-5 CASGFPLGTPIEVAGETQYF TGTGCTAGTGGTTTCCCCCTAGGCACCCCCATTGAGGTGGCGGGAGAGACCCAGTACTTC
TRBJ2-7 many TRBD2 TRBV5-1 CASSLTSSRTSGSYEQYF TGCGCCAGCAGCTTGACCTCAAGTAGGACTAGCGGGAGCTACGAGCAGTACTTC
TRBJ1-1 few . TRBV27 CASQTGAPMNTEAFF TGTGCCAGCCAGACAGGAGCACCTATGAACACTGAAGCTTTCTTT
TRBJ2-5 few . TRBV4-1 CASSRDSGTQWETQYF TGCGCCAGCAGCCGGGATTCCGGGACCCAGTGGGAGACCCAGTACTTC
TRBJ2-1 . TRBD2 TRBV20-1 CSAFWTSGPTNEQFF TGCAGTGCTTTTTGGACTAGCGGGCCTACCAATGAGCAGTTCTTC